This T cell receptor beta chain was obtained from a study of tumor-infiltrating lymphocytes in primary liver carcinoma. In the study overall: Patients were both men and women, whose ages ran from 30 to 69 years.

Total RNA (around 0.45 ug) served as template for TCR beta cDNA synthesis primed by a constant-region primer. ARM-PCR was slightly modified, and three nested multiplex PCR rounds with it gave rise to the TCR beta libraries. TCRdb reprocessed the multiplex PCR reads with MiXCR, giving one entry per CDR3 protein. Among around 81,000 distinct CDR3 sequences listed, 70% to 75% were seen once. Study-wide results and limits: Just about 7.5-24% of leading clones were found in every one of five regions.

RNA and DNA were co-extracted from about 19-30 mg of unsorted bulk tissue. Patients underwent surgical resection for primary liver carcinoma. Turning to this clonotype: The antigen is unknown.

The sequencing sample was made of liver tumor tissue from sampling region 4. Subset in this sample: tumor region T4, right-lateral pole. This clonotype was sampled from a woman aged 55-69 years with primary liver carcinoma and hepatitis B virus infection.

Written as DNA, the CDR3 is TGCGCCAGCAGCTTGGCCGTCAGGGTGGGCCCGAAGGGGGAGACCCAGTACTTC. It translates to CASSLAVRVGPKGETQYF. The genes are TRBV5-1 and TRBJ2-5; D may be TRBD1 (5 bases). The length of the CDR3 is 18 residues. Germline V gives CDR1 SGHRS, CDR2 YFSETQ. The V and J ends lost 0 bases and 5 bases respectively, with 23 bases between them.